This TCR beta chain emerged from a study of spatial heterogeneity in lung cancer. A unique molecular identifier was attached to every TCR cDNA molecule. TCRdb reprocessed the 5' RACE reads via MiXCR and lists one record per CDR3 protein. The top ten hold roughly 35% of the sample, which has about 35,000 distinct CDR3 sequences, under 4% seen once. Noted time point: sample taken at primary tumor resection. With 0 bases removed from V and 7 bases from J, the gap between germline ends came to 25 bases. Germline CDR1 MGHRA, CDR2 YSYEKL. This CDR3 has 18 amino acids. The chain links TRBV4-1 to TRBJ2-7; D is possibly TRBD1 (6 bases). Sequenced here: normal lung tissue next to the tumor, sampled at surgery. The origin of this receptor is a male donor with early-stage non-small cell lung cancer. CDR3 loop: CASSQDFPPARQGIEQYF. The CDR3 DNA sequence: TGCGCCAGCAGCCAAGATTTTCCCCCAGCGCGTCAGGGGATAGAGCAGTACTTC.